This paragraph reports one TCR beta chain. This entry belongs to a study of blood T cell repertoires in COVID-19. Across the study: From the United States, Italy and Spain came samples of acute and convalescent COVID-19.

V was pared by 6 bases and J by 6 bases, with 7 bases of the junction left unmatched. This CDR3 is 13 amino acids long. Germline V gene lookup returns CDR1 SQVTM and CDR2 ANQGSEA. The authors' processing: The assay estimated nucleated cells by amplifying reference gene primers. The table came from immunoSEQ multiplex PCR; TCRdb's copy has only in-frame clones and leaves some out. That table gives V, J and clone size, and the DNA gave D and trimming. The sample has about 400,000 clones, 87% seen once; the top ten hold approximately 9.3%. Participants were aged about 18 to 90 years from approximately 23 US areas. Symptom resolution, clearance, or two negative PCRs marked the recovered donors of Cohort 3.

This clonotype was sampled from a woman in her forties or fifties who had recovered from COVID-19. The J gene is TRBJ1-2, the V gene TRBV29-1; 10 nucleotides agree with TRBD1. Sequenced: PBMCs or T cells enriched from blood (not recorded which). DNA of the CDR3: TGCAGCGTGGGCTGGGACAGGGGTAATGGCTACACCTTC. This codes for CSVGWDRGNGYTF. The full variable domain, with the rest looked up from reference TRBV29-1 and TRBJ1-2, is SAVISQKPSRDICQRGTSLTIQCQVDSQVTMMFWYRQQPGQSLTLIATANQGSEATYESGFVIDKFPISRPNLTFSTLTVSNMSPEDSSIYLCSVGWDRGNGYTFGSGTRLTVV.